The entry that follows covers one T cell receptor (beta chain) sequence. Its target is unknown. The sample comes from a study of cytotoxic CD8 clonotypes in ibrutinib-treated CLL. Study-wide background: Among the samples, the mean was roughly 260,000 productive templates and 94,082 productive rearrangements. Overall study results and limits: Patients with sustained remission and those progressing were sampled at differing times. Rare overall, public clonotypes shrank or held steady under therapy.

The germline CDR1 and CDR2 sequences are MNHEY and SMNVEV (reference sequence). V was pared by 0 bases and J by 13 bases, with 13 bases between. This CDR3 has 13 amino acids. Depth targeted 1 in 200,000 to 1 in 1 million T cells, averaging 10x coverage per clonotype. Assay: immunoSEQ multiplex PCR; the TCRdb copy retains only in-frame clones and omits some. The table shows over 45,000 clones, with 50% to 70% occurring only once. Here the sequenced sample was PBMCs, taken after 24 months of ibrutinib treatment. The chain is built from TRBV27 and TRBJ2-1, with TRBD1 as a possible D gene (6 bases). The clonotype originates from a human donor with chronic lymphocytic leukemia. The CDR3 region has the DNA TGTGCCAGCAGTTTATCCCTGAACAGGGCACAGTTCTTC. It codes for CASSLSLNRAQFF.